The 8 T cell receptor beta chains presented below share a single source sample, sequenced in a study of CD8 T cells in ankylosing spondylitis. From the 5' RACE reads, TCRdb called clonotypes with MiXCR, one entry per CDR3 protein. The table lists about 42,000 distinct CDR3 sequences, over 3.5% of them singletons. The source material was blood, either unsorted or a sorted T cell fraction (not recorded which). These TCRs come from a female donor with ankylosing spondylitis or in good health (not recorded which).

The table lists this clonotype with many counts. The rearrangement links TRBV9 to TRBJ1-6, with TRBD1 identical over 7 bases. The CDR3 length is 18 residues. Germline V lookup: CDR1 SGDLS, CDR2 YYNGEE. After removal of 3 bases from V and 3 bases from J, the junction contained 12 bases not matched to a gene. The CDR3 nucleotides are TGTGCCAGCAGCGACCTAGCGCCCGGGACAGACTATAATTCACCCCTCCACTTT. Translating gives CASSDLAPGTDYNSPLHF.

The sample holds many counts of this clonotype. The V gene is TRBV9, the J gene TRBJ2-3; D is perhaps TRBD2 (5 bases). V gave up 3 bases and J gave up 0 bases, with 11 bases separating them. CDR3 size: 15 residues. Germline V lookup: CDR1 SGDLS, CDR2 YYNGEE. CDR3 protein: CASSGRTGSTDTQYF. In nucleotides, the CDR3 is TGTGCCAGCAGCGGTCGGACGGGGAGCACAGATACGCAGTATTTT.

This clonotype turned up a few times. V is TRBV9 and J is TRBJ2-1; D possibly corresponds to TRBD2 (6 bases). From germline, CDR1 is SGDLS and CDR2 YYNGEE. The V end lost 2 bases, the J end lost 0 bases, and 15 bases lay between the germline ends. CDR3 length equals 17 residues. The CDR3, as DNA: TGTGCCAGCAGCGTGGGAGGACCTTCGAGCTCCTACAATGAGCAGTTCTTC. Protein product: CASSVGGPSSSYNEQFF.

This clonotype was observed at least ten times. This sequence joins TRBV9 and TRBJ1-1; D uncertain. Germline assignment: CDR1 SGDLS and CDR2 YYNGEE. The CDR3 consists of 15 residues. With 4 bases removed from V and 1 base from J, the gap between germline ends came to 14 bases. DNA of the CDR3: TGTGCCAGCAGCCCCCGGGTGGGCGGGAACACTGAAGCTTTCTTT. Its protein product is CASSPRVGGNTEAFF.

As to this clonotype: A much larger clone is a single base away; this may be a read error. Here the CDR3 reads CASSVGTGNEQLFF. The CDR3 bases are TGTGCCAGCAGCGTAGGGACAGGGAACGAACAACTGTTTTTT. The rearrangement links TRBV9 to TRBJ1-4; TRBD1 agrees at 8 bases. Germline trimming cut 0 bases from V and 12 bases from J; bases unmatched to any gene: 7. Germline V lookup: CDR1 SGDLS, CDR2 YYNGEE. The CDR3 contains 14 residues.

This clonotype was observed at least ten times. The chain couples TRBV9 to TRBJ2-2, with unresolved D. V was cut by 0 bases and J by 8 bases, with 5 bases left in between. The CDR3 contains 12 residues. Germline V gene data show CDR1 as SGDLS and CDR2 as YYNGEE. This CDR3 is CASSVAMGELFF. CDR3 in DNA: TGTGCCAGCAGCGTAGCTATGGGGGAGCTGTTTTTT.

This clonotype was detected ten times or more. The rearrangement joins TRBV9 to TRBJ2-1, with TRBD2 matching 11 bases. The CDR3 totals 16 residues. The germline CDR1 and CDR2 sequences are SGDLS and YYNGEE. The J segment lost 5 bases and the V segment lost 0 bases, leaving 4 bases of the junction unmatched. As DNA, the CDR3 is TGTGCCAGCAGCGTAGGAGGGGGACTAGCGGACAATGAGCAGTTCTTC. Protein: CASSVGGGLADNEQFF.

This clonotype was seen repeatedly, ten times or more. The chain couples TRBV9 to TRBJ2-3; 7 nucleotides line up with TRBD2. The V gene's germline CDR1 is SGDLS and CDR2 YYNGEE. Germline trimming cut 1 base from V and 4 bases from J; bases unmatched to any gene: 9. The CDR3 contains 16 residues. The CDR3 nucleotides are TGTGCCAGCAGCGTATCGCTAGCGGTAGGGGCAGATACGCAGTATTTT. It encodes CASSVSLAVGADTQYF.